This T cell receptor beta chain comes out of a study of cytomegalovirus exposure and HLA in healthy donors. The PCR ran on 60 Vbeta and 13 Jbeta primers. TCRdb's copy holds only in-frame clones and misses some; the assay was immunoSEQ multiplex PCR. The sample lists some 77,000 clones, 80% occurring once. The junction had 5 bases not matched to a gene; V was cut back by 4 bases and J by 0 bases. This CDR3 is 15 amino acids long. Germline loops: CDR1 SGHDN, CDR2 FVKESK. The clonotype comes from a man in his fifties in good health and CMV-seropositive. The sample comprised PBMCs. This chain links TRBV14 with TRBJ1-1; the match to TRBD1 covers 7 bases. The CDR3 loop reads CASSRLTGLNTEAFF. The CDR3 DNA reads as TGTGCCAGCAGCCGCTTGACAGGGCTGAACACTGAAGCTTTCTTT.